The clone carrying this T cell receptor beta chain was observed at least ten times. Its antigen is undetermined. The data were obtained in a study of Graves' ophthalmopathy and Graves' hyperthyroidism. Looking at the study overall: Cases classed as stable hyperthyroidism had no ophthalmopathy within 18 months of follow-up.

From RNA, the CDR3 regions of TCR beta chains were amplified and sequenced. First-round RT-PCR used HTBI primers; second-round multiplex PCR followed. A single record per CDR3 protein comes from TCRdb applying MiXCR to the multiplex PCR reads. The sample consists of 900,000 to 1,200,000 distinct CDR3 sequences, 35% to 40% of them appearing once. General study results and limits: Most expanded thyroid clonotypes above 0.001 frequency also appeared in blood.

The CDR3 runs to 16 residues. Germline values: CDR1 ENHRY, CDR2 SYGVKD. The V and J ends lost 5 bases and 3 bases respectively, with 14 bases between them. Sequences were obtained from peripheral blood or thyroid tissue (not recorded which). The receptor was derived from an adult man with Graves' hyperthyroidism. This chain connects TRBV10-3 to TRBJ2-6; perhaps TRBD1 as D (5 bases). This CDR3 is CAISPQMTVGANVLTF. The CDR3 coding sequence is TGTGCCATCAGTCCTCAGATGACAGTTGGGGCCAACGTCCTGACTTTC.